This T cell receptor beta chain comes out of a study of blood T cell repertoires in COVID-19 (dated by TCRdb to 2020 to 2022). Regarding the study in general: Collaborator samples came from the United States, Italy and Spain and covered acute and convalescent phases of COVID-19. The material from the prospective study consisted of cDNA or gDNA derived from T cells, B-cell-depleted T cells, or PBMCs. The dataset comprised deeply sampled blood TCRbeta repertoires from subjects exposed to, actively infected with, or recovered from COVID-19. The repertoires were released in a freely available public database meant as a resource for research on the immune response to SARS-CoV-2. Samples came from the ongoing ImmuneRACE study (first 160 participants) plus 1,254 subjects from 6 global collaborators. The sample metadata nearly always contained a de-identified subject ID, COVID-19 status, age in years and sex. Where HLA class I and class II types were available, the types were taken from metadata supplied by the sample provider, not from assay-based typing.

The CDR3 holds 15 amino acids from the cysteine to the phenylalanine. The DNA shown is the 45-base CDR3, in frame from base 1. The V end loses 2 bases and the J end loses 0 bases, and a stretch of 8 bases separates them. As encoded in the germline V gene, CDR1 is SNHLY while CDR2 is FYNNEI. Overall study results and their limits: Clinical and demographic metadata were provided uncurated, with the amount varying by source and participant.

TCRbeta CDR3 regions were amplified from genomic DNA by means of the immunoSEQ Assay, a bias-controlled multiplex PCR. The authors' pipeline ran thus. The number of nucleated cells in each sample was estimated by amplification of reference gene primers within the assay. Sequence reads were collapsed and filtered to measure the absolute abundance of every unique TCRbeta CDR3 rearrangement. For each sample, productive Simpson clonality was calculated as the square root of Simpson's diversity index over productive rearrangements. In TCRdb, the immuneACCESS table is reduced to in-frame sequences with V and J assigned. These tables do not hold every clone; where another copy was compared, an unresolved V gene accounts for under half, and the others remain unexplained. From that table come the V and J calls and clone size; the DNA was used to work out D and trimming. The sample data list about 250,000 clones, and around 86% of these were observed just once. Jointly, the top ten make up more than 1.5% of the sample.

In the prospective study, participants were 18 to 89 years old, resided in about two dozen geographic areas of the United States, and were enrolled through a virtual design. In the prospective study, cohorts were assigned on the basis of participant-reported clinical history obtained from a screening survey and a study questionnaire. Recovered participants in ImmuneRACE Cohort 3 were defined by two consecutive negative NP/OP PCR tests, clearance by a healthcare professional, or resolution of symptoms. Each participant in the prospective study had whole blood, serum and a nasopharyngeal or oropharyngeal swab collected by mobile phlebotomists. Over a roughly 2-month period, participants in the prospective study had the option of providing additional blood draws and questionnaires. Before DNA extraction, blood samples from the prospective study were shipped at room temperature or frozen. As to this clone: There is no known antigen for this receptor. Per-base qualities were not stored, and no clone one base away is much larger.

This chain joins TRBV2 to TRBJ1-3; the D gene cannot be named for sure. This sequence originates from a man aged 35 to 55 who had recovered from COVID-19. The sequencing input was PBMCs or T cells enriched from blood (not recorded which). The CDR3 amino acid sequence is: CASSERTFSGNTIYF. The DNA sequence is given as TGTGCCAGCAGTGAAAGAACATTCTCTGGAAACACCATATATTTT. Beyond the CDR3, the reference TRBV2 and TRBJ1-3 genes provide the residues; the full variable domain reads: EPEVTQTPSHQVTQMGQEVILRCVPISNHLYFYWYRQILGQKVEFLVSFYNNEISEKSEIFDDQFSVERPDGSNFTLKIRSTKLEDSAMYFCASSERTFSGNTIYFGEGSWLTVV.